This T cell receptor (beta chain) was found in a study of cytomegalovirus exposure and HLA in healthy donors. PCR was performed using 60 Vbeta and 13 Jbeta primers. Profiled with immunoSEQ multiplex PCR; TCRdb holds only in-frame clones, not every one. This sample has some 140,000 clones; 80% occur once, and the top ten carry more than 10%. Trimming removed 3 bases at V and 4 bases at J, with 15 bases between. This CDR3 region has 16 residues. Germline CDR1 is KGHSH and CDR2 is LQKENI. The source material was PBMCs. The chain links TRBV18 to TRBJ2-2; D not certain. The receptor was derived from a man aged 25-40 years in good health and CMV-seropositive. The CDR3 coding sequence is TGTGCCAGCTCACCTCAAGACCGAGGTGGCACCGGGGAGCTGTTTTTT. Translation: CASSPQDRGGTGELFF.